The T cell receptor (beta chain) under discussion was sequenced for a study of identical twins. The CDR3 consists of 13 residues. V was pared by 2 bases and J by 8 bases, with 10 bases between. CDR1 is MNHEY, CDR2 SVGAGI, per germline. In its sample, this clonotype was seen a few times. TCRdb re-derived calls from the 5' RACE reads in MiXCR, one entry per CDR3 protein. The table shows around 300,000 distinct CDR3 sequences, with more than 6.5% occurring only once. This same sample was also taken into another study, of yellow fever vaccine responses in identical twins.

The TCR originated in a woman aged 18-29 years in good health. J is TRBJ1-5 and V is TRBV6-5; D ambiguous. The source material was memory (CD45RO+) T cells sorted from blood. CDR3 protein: CASSYGPREPQHF. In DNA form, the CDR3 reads TGTGCCAGCAGTTACGGGCCCCGGGAGCCCCAGCATTTT.